The 14 T cell receptor beta chains reported below all come from one sample, sequenced in a study of T cell responses to AZD1222 COVID-19 vaccine. Sequencing was performed with immunoSEQ multiplex PCR; in TCRdb, only in-frame clones are kept and a portion is missing. This table holds approximately 130,000 clones, over 85% found once. The source was peripheral blood, collected 28 days after the second AZD1222 dose. The source is an adult who received the AZD1222 COVID-19 vaccine.

The chain links TRBV7-9 to TRBJ2-7; TRBD1 agrees at 10 bases. The CDR3 runs 13 residues. Germline V lookup: CDR1 SEHNR, CDR2 FQNEAQ (reference sequence). J was trimmed by 6 bases and V by 5 bases; bases with no gene match: 4. The DNA for the CDR3 is TGTGCCAGCAGCGACAGGGGGCCGGTCGAGCAGTACTTC. Translating it yields CASSDRGPVEQYF.

The rearrangement joins TRBV27 to TRBJ2-1, with D unclear. The length of the CDR3 is 13 residues. V lost 1 base to trimming and J lost 8 bases, with 9 bases between them. Germline CDR1 MNHEY, CDR2 SMNVEV (reference sequence). The CDR3 DNA is TGTGCCAGCAGTTTATGGGGTTTGGATGAGCAGTTCTTC. It codes for CASSLWGLDEQFF.

The CDR3 protein is CASSGNGQSSYNSPLHF. The CDR3 DNA reads TGTGCCAGCAGCGGAAACGGACAGAGCTCCTATAATTCACCCCTCCACTTT. The chain has TRBV9 and TRBJ1-6; D possibly corresponds to TRBD1 (6 bases). Looked up from germline, CDR1 is SGDLS and CDR2 is YYNGEE. The ends were cut back, 3 bases at V and 0 bases at J, with 13 bases in the middle. The CDR3 has 17 amino acids.

The chain is built from TRBV15 and TRBJ2-2; the D gene is possibly TRBD2 (5 bases). The length of the CDR3 is 15 residues. Germline CDR1 LNHNV, CDR2 YYDKDF (reference sequence). The V and J ends lost 1 base and 3 bases respectively, with 9 bases between them. The CDR3 spells CATSRGTEDTGELFF. The CDR3 coding sequence is TGTGCCACCAGCAGAGGGACGGAGGACACCGGGGAGCTGTTTTTT.

The chain employs TRBV5-6 and TRBJ1-5, with D possibly matching TRBD1 (5 bases). The germline V gene encodes CDR1 SGHDT and CDR2 YYEEEE. There are 14 residues in the CDR3. The V end lost 3 bases, the J end lost 6 bases, and 13 bases lay between the germline ends. The CDR3 here is CASSSAPGAQPQHF. In DNA form, the CDR3 reads TGTGCCAGCAGCTCCGCGCCCGGGGCTCAGCCCCAGCATTTT.

In DNA, the CDR3 is TGTGCCAGCAGCTTGAGCCTCCTAGGCAATCAGCCCCAGCATTTT. Protein product: CASSLSLLGNQPQHF. The V and J genes are TRBV5-5 and TRBJ1-5; D not resolved. This CDR3 is 15 amino acids long. Per the germline V gene, CDR1 is SGHKS and CDR2 is YYEKEE (reference sequence). V lost 1 base, J lost 2 bases, and 10 bases lay in between.

J is TRBJ1-2 and V is TRBV6-2 or TRBV6-3; D not resolved. This CDR3 has 16 amino acids. Germline V gene lookup returns CDR1 MNHEY and CDR2 SVGEGT. Trimming cost V 2 bases and J 8 bases, with 21 bases left between them. The CDR3 nucleotides read TGTGCCAGCAGTTACCCCCTGGGCAGAAAGGATTTCGGCTACACCTTC. Protein sequence: CASSYPLGRKDFGYTF.

V gene TRBV27 combines with J gene TRBJ2-2; no clear D gene. The germline V and J ends were trimmed by 8 bases and 4 bases, with 11 bases remaining between them. Germline CDR1 reads MNHEY; CDR2 reads SMNVEV (reference sequence). The CDR3 spans 13 residues. The CDR3 loop is CASLNRLTGELFF. As DNA, the CDR3 is TGTGCCAGCCTTAACAGACTCACCGGGGAGCTGTTTTTT.

The V call is TRBV29-1, the J call TRBJ2-2, with 7 nucleotides matching TRBD1. Germline V CDR1 and CDR2: SQVTM, ANQGSEA. Losses at the gene ends were 4 bases for V and 5 bases for J; bases not matched to a gene: 4. This CDR3 is built from 13 residues. CDR3 DNA: TGCAGCGTTGTGGGACAGATAACCGGGGAGCTGTTTTTT. Protein product: CSVVGQITGELFF.

The chain is built from TRBV15 and TRBJ1-2; D might be TRBD1 (5 bases). This CDR3 has 17 amino acids. Trimming left V 2 bases short and J 1 base short, with 17 bases between. Germline V CDR1 and CDR2: LNHNV, YYDKDF (reference sequence). The CDR3 region is CATSRPRTLGLNYGYTF. The CDR3 DNA sequence: TGTGCCACCAGCAGACCACGGACCCTGGGACTTAACTATGGCTACACCTTC.

This clone has just one count. Other DNA sequences in this specimen translate into the identical CDR3. This chain joins TRBV11-3 and TRBJ1-1; D gene ambiguous. V dropped 0 bases and J dropped 1 base, with 6 bases sitting between them. CDR1 is SGHNT and CDR2 is YENEEA in the germline V gene. The CDR3 has 14 amino acids. CDR3: CASSLDSGNTEAFF. In DNA, the CDR3 is TGTGCCAGCAGCTTAGATAGTGGGAACACTGAAGCTTTCTTT.

This clone was recorded once. The chain links TRBV6-1 to TRBJ1-1, with D perhaps matching TRBD1 (6 bases). CDR1 and CDR2 (germline): MNHNS, SASEGT. The CDR3 contains 14 residues. Trimming stripped 1 base from V and 10 bases from J, with 16 bases between. The CDR3 spells CASSEGQVRLGAFF. DNA of the CDR3: TGTGCCAGCAGTGAAGGACAGGTCCGCCTCGGAGCTTTCTTT.

This chain connects TRBV7-3 to TRBJ2-2; a weak D match, TRBD2 (6 bases). The germline V gene encodes CDR1 SGHTA and CDR2 FQGTGA. Trimming shortened V by 3 bases and J by 4 bases, and 9 bases separated the two germline ends. The CDR3 consists of 14 residues. Written as DNA, the CDR3 is TGTGCCAGCAGCTTTCAGGGAGGCACCGGGGAGCTGTTTTTT. It is translated as CASSFQGGTGELFF.

The chain carries TRBV3-1 (or the pseudogene TRBV3-2) and TRBJ2-7; a weak D match, TRBD1 (6 bases). Between the trimmed V and J ends, which lost 0 bases and 3 bases, there was a span of 15 bases. The CDR3 consists of 16 residues. Germline V gene sequence: CDR1 LGHDT, CDR2 YNNKEL (reference sequence). Here the CDR3 DNA reads TGTGCCAGCAGCCAAGATATTGGCAGGGGTCTCTACGAGCAGTACTTC. This translates into CASSQDIGRGLYEQYF.